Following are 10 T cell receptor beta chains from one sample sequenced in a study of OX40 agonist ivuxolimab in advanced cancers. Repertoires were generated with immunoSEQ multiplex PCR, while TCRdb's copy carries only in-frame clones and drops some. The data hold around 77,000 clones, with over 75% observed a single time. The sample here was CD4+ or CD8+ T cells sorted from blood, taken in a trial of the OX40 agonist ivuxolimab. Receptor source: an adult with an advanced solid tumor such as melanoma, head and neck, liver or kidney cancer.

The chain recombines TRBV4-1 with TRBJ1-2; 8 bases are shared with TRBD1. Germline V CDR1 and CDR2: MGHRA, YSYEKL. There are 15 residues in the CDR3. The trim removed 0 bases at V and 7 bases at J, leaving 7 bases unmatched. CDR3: CASSQDPGQGLGYTF. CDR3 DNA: TGCGCCAGCAGCCAAGACCCCGGACAGGGTCTTGGCTACACCTTC.

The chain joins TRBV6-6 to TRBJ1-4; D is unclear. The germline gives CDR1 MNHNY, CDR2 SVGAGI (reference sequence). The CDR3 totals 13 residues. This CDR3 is CAVRPGDVEKLFF. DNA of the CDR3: TGTGCTGTGAGGCCCGGGGATGTTGAAAAACTGTTTTTT.

Here the CDR3 DNA reads TGTGCCAGCAGTGAAAGAGCTACCCCCGGGGGGCCGTTTTTT. This gives the protein CASSERATPGGPFF. J is TRBJ1-4 and V is TRBV2; possibly TRBD1 for D (6 bases). The CDR3 covers 14 residues. Germline lookup yields CDR1 SNHLY and CDR2 FYNNEI. The V end was cut by 2 bases, the J end by 16 bases, with 20 bases between.

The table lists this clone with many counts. In DNA, the CDR3 is TGCAGTGCTAGAGATTTAGACCGACTGTTTTTT. Its protein product is CSARDLDRLFF. The gene calls are TRBV20-1 and TRBJ1-4; D uncertain. V lost 0 bases and J lost 13, with 9 bases in between. The CDR3 sequence is 11 residues long. The germline gives CDR1 DFQATT, CDR2 SNEGSKA (reference sequence).

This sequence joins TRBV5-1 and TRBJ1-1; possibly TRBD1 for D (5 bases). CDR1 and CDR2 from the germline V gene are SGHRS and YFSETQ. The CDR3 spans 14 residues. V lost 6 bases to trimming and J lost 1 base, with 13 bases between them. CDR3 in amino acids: CASTRDGGNTEAFF. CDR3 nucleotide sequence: TGCGCCAGCACACGGGACGGAGGGAACACTGAAGCTTTCTTT.

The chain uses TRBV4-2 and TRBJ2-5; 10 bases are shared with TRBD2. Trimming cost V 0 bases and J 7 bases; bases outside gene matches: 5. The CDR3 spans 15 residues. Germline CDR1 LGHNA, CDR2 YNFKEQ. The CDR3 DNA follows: TGTGCCAGCAGCCAAGAGGTAGCGGGAGGAGGGACCCAGTACTTC. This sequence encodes CASSQEVAGGGTQYF.

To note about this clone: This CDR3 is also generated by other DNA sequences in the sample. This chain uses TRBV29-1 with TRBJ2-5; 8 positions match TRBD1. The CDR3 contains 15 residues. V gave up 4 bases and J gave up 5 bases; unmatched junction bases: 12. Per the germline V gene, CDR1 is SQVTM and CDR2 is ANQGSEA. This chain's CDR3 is CSVVGVQGGSETQYF. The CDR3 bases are TGCAGCGTTGTGGGGGTACAGGGGGGTTCGGAGACCCAGTACTTC.

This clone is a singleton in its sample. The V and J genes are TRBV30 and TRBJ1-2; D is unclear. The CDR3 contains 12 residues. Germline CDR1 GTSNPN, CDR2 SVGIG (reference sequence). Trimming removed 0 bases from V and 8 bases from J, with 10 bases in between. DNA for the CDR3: TGTGCCTGGAGTGTACTGGGTTTCGGCTACACCTTC. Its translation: CAWSVLGFGYTF.

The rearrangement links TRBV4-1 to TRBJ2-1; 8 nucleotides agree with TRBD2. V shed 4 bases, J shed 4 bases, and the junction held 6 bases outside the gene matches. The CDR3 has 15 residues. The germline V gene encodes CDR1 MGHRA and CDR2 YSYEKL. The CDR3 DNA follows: TGCGCCAGCAGCCGTAGCGGGGAGGGATACAATGAGCAGTTCTTC. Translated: CASSRSGEGYNEQFF.

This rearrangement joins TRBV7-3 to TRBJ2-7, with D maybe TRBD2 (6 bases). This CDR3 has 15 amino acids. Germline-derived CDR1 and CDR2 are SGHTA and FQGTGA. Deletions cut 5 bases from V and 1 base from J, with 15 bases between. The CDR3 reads CASSPGLGTSYEQYF. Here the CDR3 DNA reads TGTGCCAGCAGCCCCGGACTGGGGACTTCCTACGAGCAGTACTTC.